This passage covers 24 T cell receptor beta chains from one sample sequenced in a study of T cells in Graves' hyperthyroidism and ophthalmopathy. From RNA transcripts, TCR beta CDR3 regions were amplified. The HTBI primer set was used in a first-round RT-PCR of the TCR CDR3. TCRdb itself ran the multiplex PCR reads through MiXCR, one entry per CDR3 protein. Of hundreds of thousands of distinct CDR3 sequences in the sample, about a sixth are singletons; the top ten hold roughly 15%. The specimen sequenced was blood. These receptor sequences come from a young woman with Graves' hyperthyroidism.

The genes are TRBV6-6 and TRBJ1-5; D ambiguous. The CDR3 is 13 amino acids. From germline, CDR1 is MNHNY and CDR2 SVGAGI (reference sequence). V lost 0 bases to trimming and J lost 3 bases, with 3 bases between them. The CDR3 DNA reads TGTGCCAGCAGTTACTCGTACAATCAGCCCCAGCATTTT. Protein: CASSYSYNQPQHF.

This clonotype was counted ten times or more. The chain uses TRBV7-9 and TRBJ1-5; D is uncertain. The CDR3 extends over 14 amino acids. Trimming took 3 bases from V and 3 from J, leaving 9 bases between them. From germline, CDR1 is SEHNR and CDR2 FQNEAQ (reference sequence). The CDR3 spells CASSFEGDNQPQHF. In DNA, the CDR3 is TGTGCCAGCAGCTTTGAGGGAGACAATCAGCCCCAGCATTTT.

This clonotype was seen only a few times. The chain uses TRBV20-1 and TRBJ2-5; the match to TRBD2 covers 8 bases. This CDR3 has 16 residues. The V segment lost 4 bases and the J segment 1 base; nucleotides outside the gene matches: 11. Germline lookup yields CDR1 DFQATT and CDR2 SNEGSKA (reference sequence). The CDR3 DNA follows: TGCAGTGCTACCCTACCCTGGGGACTAGGCCAAGAGACCCAGTACTTC. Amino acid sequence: CSATLPWGLGQETQYF.

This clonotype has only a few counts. The chain's CDR3 is CASSEDFTSAYEQFF. The CDR3 DNA sequence: TGTGCCAGCAGTGAAGATTTTACCTCCGCCTATGAGCAGTTCTTC. V gene TRBV2 combines with J gene TRBJ2-1; D not resolved. CDR3 size: 15 residues. Germline V gives CDR1 SNHLY, CDR2 FYNNEI. The V gene lost 1 base and the J gene lost 8 bases, with 15 bases spanning the gap.

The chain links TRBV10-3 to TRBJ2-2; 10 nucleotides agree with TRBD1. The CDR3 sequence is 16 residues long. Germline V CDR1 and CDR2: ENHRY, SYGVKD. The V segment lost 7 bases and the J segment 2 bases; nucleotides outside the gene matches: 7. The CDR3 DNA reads TGTGCCATCACTACCGGACAGGGGGTTAACACCGGGGAGCTGTTTTTT. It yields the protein CAITTGQGVNTGELFF.

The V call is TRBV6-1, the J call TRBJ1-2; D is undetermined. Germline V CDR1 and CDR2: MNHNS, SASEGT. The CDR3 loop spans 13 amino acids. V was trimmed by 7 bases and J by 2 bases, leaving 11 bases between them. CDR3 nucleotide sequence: TGTGCCAGCATCAACGAGGGAAACTATGGCTACACCTTC. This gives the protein CASINEGNYGYTF.

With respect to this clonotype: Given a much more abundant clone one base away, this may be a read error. Here the CDR3 DNA reads TGCAGCGTGGCCATGGGCAGTCCTCCCTCCTACGAGCAGTACTTC. It encodes CSVAMGSPPSYEQYF. The chain has TRBV29-1 and TRBJ2-7; D unresolved. The CDR3 has 15 residues. Germline CDR1 is SQVTM and CDR2 is ANQGSEA. V was clipped by 6 bases and J by 0 bases, with 18 bases between them.

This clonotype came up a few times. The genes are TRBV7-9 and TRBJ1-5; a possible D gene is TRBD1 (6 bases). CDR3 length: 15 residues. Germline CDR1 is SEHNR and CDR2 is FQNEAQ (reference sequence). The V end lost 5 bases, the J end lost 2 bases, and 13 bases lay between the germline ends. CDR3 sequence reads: CASSPPGGRNQPQHF. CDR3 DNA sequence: TGTGCCAGCAGCCCCCCCGGGGGGCGCAATCAGCCCCAGCATTTT.

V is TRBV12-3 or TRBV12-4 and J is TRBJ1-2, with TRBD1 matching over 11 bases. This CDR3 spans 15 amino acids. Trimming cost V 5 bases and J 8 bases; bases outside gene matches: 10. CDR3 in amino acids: CASSDGTGGPRGYTF. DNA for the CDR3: TGTGCCAGCAGTGATGGGACAGGGGGACCTCGGGGCTACACCTTC.

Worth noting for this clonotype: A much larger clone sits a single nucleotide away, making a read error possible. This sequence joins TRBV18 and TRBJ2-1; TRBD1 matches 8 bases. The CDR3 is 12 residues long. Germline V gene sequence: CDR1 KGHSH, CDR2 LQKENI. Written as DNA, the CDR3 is TGTACCAGCTCACCAGGGGGCGATGAGCAGTTCTTC. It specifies CTSSPGGDEQFF.

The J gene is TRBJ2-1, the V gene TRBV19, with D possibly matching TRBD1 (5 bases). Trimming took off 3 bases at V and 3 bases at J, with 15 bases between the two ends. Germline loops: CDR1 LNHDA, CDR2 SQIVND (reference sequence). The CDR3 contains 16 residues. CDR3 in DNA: TGTGCCAGTAGTATTGGGGCCCGGGCCGGCTACAATGAGCAGTTCTTC. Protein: CASSIGARAGYNEQFF.

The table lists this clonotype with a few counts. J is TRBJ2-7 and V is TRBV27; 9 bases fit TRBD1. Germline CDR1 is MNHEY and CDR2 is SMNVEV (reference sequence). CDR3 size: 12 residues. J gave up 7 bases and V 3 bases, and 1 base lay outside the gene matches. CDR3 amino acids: CASSLGQGEQYF. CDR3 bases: TGTGCCAGCAGTTTGGGACAGGGTGAGCAGTACTTC.

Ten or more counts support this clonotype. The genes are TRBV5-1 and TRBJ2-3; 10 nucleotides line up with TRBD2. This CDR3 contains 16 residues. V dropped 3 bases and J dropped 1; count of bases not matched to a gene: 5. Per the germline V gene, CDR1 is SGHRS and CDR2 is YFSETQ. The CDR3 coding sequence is TGCGCCAGCAGCTACTACGGGACTAGCGGCACAGATACGCAGTATTTT. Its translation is CASSYYGTSGTDTQYF.

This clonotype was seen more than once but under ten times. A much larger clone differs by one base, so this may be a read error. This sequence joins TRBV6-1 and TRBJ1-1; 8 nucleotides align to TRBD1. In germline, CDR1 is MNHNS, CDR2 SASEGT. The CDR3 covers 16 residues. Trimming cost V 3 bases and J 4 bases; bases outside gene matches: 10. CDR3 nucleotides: TGTGCCAGCAGTGACGCTCGGACAGGGCAAAGCACTGAAGCTTTCTTT. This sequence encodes CASSDARTGQSTEAFF.

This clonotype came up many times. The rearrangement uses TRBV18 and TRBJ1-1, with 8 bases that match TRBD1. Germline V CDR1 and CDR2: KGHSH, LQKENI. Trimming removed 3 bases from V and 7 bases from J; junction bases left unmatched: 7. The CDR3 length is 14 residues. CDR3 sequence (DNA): TGTGCCAGCTCACCTGGACAGGGAGCGGGTGAAGCTTTCTTT. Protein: CASSPGQGAGEAFF.

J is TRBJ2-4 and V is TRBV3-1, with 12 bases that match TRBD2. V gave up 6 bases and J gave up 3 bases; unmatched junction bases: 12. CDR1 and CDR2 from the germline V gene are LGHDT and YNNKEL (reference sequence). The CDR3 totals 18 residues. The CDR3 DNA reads TGTGCCAGCAGTTTACTAGCGGGGGGCTCTCTGGGCAAAAACATTCAGTACTTC. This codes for CASSLLAGGSLGKNIQYF.

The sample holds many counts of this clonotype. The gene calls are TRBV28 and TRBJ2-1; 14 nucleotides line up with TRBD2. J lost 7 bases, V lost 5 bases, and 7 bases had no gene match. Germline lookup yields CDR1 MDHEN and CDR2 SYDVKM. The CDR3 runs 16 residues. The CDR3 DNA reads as TGTGCCAGCAGTAGACTAGCGGGAGGGCCCAATAATGAGCAGTTCTTC. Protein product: CASSRLAGGPNNEQFF.

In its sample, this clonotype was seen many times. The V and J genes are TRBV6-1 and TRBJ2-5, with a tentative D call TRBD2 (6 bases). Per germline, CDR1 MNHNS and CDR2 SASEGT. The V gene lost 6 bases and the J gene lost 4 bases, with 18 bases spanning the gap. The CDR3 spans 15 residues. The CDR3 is CASRSRAGRGETQYF. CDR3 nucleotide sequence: TGTGCCAGCAGGAGTCGGGCGGGAAGGGGAGAGACCCAGTACTTC.

Here the CDR3 reads CASRTGGNSGNTIYF. The CDR3 region has the DNA TGTGCCAGTCGGACAGGGGGCAACTCTGGAAACACCATATATTTT. The chain joins TRBV28 to TRBJ1-3; 11 positions agree with TRBD1. Germline V CDR1 and CDR2: MDHEN, SYDVKM. This CDR3 spans 15 amino acids. Trimming at V came to 9 bases and at J to 0 bases, leaving 4 bases not matched to a gene. The full variable domain, rest sourced from reference TRBV28 and TRBJ1-3, is DVKVTQSSRYLVKRTGEKVFLECVQDMDHENMFWYRQDPGLGLRLIYFSYDVKMKEKGDIPEGYSVSREKKERFSLILESASTNQTSMYLCASRTGGNSGNTIYFGEGSWLTVV.

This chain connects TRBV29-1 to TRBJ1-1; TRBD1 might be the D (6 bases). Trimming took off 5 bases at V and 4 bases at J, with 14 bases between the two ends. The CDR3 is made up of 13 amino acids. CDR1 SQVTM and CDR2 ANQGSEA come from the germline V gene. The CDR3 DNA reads TGCAGCGTTTTGGACAGCTCGGGCACTGAAGCTTTCTTT. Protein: CSVLDSSGTEAFF.

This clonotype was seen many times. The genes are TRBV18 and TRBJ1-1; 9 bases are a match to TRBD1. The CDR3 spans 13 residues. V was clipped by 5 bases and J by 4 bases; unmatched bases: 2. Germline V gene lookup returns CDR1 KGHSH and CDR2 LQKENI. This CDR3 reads CASSKTGGTEAFF. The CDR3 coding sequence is TGTGCCAGCTCAAAGACAGGGGGCACTGAAGCTTTCTTT.

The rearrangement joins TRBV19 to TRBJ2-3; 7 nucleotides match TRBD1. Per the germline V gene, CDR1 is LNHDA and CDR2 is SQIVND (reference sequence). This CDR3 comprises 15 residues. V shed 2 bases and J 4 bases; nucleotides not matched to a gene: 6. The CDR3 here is CASSIWGQISDTQYF. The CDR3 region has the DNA TGTGCCAGTAGTATATGGGGACAGATCTCAGATACGCAGTATTTT.

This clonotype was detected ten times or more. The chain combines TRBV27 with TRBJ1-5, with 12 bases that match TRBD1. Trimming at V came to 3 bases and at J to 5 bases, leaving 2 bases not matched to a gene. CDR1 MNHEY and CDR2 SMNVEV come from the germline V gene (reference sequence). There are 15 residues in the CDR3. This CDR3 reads CASSFGTGGDQPQHF. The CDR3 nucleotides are TGTGCCAGCAGTTTCGGGACAGGGGGCGATCAGCCCCAGCATTTT.

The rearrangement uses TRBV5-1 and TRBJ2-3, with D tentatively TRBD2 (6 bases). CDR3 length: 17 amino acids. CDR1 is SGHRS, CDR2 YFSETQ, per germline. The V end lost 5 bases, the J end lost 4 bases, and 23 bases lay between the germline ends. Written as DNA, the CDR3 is TGCGCCAGCAGATCGGGGGTCCCGTGGGCGCAGGCAGATACGCAGTATTTT. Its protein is CASRSGVPWAQADTQYF. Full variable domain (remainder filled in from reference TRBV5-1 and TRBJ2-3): KAGVTQTPRYLIKTRGQQVTLSCSPISGHRSVSWYQQTPGQGLQFLFEYFSETQRNKGNFPGRFSGRQFSNSRSEMNVSTLELGDSALYLCASRSGVPWAQADTQYFGPGTRLTVL.